The clone carrying this T cell receptor beta chain has just one count. The entry originates in a study of blood T cell repertoires in COVID-19. Study-level background: Samples came from the United States, Italy and Spain, spanning acute and convalescent COVID-19. PBMCs, B-cell-depleted T cells, or T cells provided the cDNA or gDNA that made up the material.

Source study methods: Cell counts per sample came from amplifying reference gene primers. TCRdb's table, derived via immunoSEQ multiplex PCR, lists solely in-frame clones and lacks some. V and J calls and clone size are given by that table; D and trimming were obtained from the DNA. The sample lists about 58,000 clones, over 70% occurring once. Trimming cost V 2 bases and J 0 bases, with 11 bases left between them. The CDR3 covers 16 residues. Germline loops: CDR1 SGHAT, CDR2 FQNNGV. This clonotype originated in a human donor in a cohort sampled during active COVID-19. The sample taken for sequencing was peripheral blood. This chain connects TRBV11-2 to TRBJ2-1; D is unresolved. Here the CDR3 reads CASSLRRRSSYNEQFF. The DNA of the CDR3 is TGTGCCAGCAGCTTACGACGGAGAAGCTCCTACAATGAGCAGTTCTTC.